This note documents a single T cell receptor (beta chain) sequence. The antigen is undetermined. This CDR3 region has 14 residues. V was shortened by 9 bases and J by 2 bases, with 15 bases between the two germline ends. Per the germline V gene, CDR1 is SGHAT and CDR2 is FQNNGV. Into CD45RA+ naive and CD45RA-negative memory subsets, the CD4+ cells were split. This table comes from immunoSEQ multiplex PCR, and its TCRdb copy is limited to in-frame clones, with some not included. This table holds some 2,100,000 clones, under 97% found once. This specimen belongs to a study of shared clonotypes between healthy human individuals. Notes on the study in general: Larger richness was generally estimated for naive than memory subsets.

The V and J genes are TRBV11-2 and TRBJ2-3, with D possibly TRBD2 on 5 matching bases. Sequencing was done on a sample of naive CD4+ T cells sorted from blood. As to subset: CD45RA+ positively selected. This receptor was identified in a man younger than 35 in good health. This CDR3 is CASKRGPSTDTQYF. Written as DNA, the CDR3 is TGTGCCAGTAAAAGAGGGCCCTCCACAGATACGCAGTATTTT.